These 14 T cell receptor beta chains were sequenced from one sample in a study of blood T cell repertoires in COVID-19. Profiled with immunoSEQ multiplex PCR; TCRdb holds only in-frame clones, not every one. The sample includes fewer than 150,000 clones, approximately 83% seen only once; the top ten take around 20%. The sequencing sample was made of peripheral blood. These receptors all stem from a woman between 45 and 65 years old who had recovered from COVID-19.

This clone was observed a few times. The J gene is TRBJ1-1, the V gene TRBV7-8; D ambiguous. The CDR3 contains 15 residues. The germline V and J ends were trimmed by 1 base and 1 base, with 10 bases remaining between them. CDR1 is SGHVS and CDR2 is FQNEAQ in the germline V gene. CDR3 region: CASSLGQSQNTEAFF. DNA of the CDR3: TGTGCCAGCAGCTTAGGACAATCTCAGAACACTGAAGCTTTCTTT. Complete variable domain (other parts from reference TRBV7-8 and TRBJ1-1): GAGVSQSPRYKVAKRGQDVALRCDPISGHVSLFWYQQALGQGPEFLTYFQNEAQLDKSGLPSDRFFAERPEGSVSTLKIQRTQQEDSAVYLCASSLGQSQNTEAFFGQGTRLTVV.

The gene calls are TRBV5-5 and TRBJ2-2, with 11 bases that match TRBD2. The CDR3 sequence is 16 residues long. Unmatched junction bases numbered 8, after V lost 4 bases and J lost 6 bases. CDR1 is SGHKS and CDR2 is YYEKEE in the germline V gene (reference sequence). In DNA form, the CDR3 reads TGTGCCAGCAGCCCAGGCCTAGCGGGGGGTCCCGGGGAGCTGTTTTTT. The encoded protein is CASSPGLAGGPGELFF. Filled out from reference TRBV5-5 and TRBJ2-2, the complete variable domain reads DAGVTQSPTHLIKTRGQQVTLRCSPISGHKSVSWYQQVLGQGPQFIFQYYEKEERGRGNFPDRFSARQFPNYSSELNVNALLLGDSALYLCASSPGLAGGPGELFFGEGSRLTVL.

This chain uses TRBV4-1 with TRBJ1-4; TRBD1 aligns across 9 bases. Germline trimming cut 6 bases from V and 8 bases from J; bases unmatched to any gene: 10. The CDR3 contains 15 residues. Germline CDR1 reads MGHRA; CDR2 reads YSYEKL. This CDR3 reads CASSLSGTGREKLFF. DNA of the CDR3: TGCGCCAGCAGTCTAAGCGGGACAGGGAGGGAAAAACTGTTTTTT.

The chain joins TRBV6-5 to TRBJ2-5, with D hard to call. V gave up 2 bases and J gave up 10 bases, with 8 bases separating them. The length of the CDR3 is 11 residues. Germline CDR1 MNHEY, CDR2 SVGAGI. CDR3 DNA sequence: TGTGCCAGCAGTTACCAGTCCCGCCAGTACTTC. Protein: CASSYQSRQYF.

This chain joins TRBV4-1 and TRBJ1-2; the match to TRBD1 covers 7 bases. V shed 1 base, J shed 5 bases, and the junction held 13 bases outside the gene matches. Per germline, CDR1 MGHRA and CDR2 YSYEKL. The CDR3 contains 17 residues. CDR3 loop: CASSQGTGQSSRYGYTF. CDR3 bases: TGCGCCAGCAGCCAAGGGACAGGTCAAAGTTCTCGGTATGGCTACACCTTC.

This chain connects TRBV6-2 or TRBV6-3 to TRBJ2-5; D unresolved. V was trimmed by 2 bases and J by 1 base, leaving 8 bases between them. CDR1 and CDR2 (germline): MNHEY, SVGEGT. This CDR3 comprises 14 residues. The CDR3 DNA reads TGTGCCAGCAGTTACGGGCATATCCAAGAGACCCAGTACTTC. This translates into CASSYGHIQETQYF.

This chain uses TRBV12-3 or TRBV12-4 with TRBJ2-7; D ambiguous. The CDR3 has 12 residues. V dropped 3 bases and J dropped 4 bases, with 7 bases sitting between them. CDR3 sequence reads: CASSFSGYEQYF. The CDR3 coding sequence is TGTGCCAGCAGTTTTTCAGGTTACGAGCAGTACTTC.

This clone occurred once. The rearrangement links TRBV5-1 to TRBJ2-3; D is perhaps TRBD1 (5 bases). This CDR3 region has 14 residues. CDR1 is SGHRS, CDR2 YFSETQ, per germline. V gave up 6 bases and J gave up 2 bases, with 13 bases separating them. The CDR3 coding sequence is TGCGCCAGCACCCAGGGCGGTAACACAGATACGCAGTATTTT. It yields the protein CASTQGGNTDTQYF.

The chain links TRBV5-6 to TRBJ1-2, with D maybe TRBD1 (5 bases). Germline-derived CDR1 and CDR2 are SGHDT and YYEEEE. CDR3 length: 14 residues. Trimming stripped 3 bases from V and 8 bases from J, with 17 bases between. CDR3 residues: CASSYPRGKGGYTF. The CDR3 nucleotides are TGTGCCAGCAGCTACCCCCGGGGGAAGGGGGGCTACACCTTC.

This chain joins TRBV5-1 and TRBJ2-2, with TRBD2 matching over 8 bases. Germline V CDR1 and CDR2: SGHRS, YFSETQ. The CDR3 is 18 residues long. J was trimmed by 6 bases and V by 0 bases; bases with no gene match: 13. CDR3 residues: CASSLASFSGGGPGELFF. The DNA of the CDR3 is TGCGCCAGCAGCTTGGCGTCTTTTTCTGGCGGGGGGCCCGGGGAGCTGTTTTTT.

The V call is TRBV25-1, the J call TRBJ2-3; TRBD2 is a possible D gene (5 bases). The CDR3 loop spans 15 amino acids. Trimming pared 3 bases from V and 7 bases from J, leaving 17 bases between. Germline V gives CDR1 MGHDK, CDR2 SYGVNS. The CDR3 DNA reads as TGTGCCAGCAGTGACTCGAGGGTCATGTCGTATACGCAGTATTTT. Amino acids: CASSDSRVMSYTQYF. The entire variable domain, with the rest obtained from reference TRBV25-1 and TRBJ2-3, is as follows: EADIYQTPRYLVIGTGKKITLECSQTMGHDKMYWYQQDPGMELHLIHYSYGVNSTEKGDLSSESTVSRIRTEHFPLTLESARPSHTSQYLCASSDSRVMSYTQYFGPGTRLTVL.

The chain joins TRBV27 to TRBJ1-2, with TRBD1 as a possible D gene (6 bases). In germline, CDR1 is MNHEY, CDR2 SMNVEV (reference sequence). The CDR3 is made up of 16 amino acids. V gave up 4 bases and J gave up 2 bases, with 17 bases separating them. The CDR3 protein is CASSSMQGRLNYGYTF. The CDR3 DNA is TGTGCCAGCAGTTCTATGCAGGGGCGTTTGAACTATGGCTACACCTTC.

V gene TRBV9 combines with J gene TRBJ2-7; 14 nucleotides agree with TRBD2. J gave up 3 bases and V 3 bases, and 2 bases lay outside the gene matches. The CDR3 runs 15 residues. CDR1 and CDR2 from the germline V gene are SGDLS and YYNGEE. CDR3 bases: TGTGCCAGCAGCGGGGGGACTAGCGGGAGCTACGAGCAGTACTTC. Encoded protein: CASSGGTSGSYEQYF.

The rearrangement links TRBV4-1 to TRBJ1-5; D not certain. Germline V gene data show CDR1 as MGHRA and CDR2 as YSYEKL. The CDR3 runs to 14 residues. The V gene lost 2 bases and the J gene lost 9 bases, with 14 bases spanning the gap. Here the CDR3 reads CASSQLSAVTPQHF. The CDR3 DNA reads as TGCGCCAGCAGCCAACTCTCGGCGGTCACGCCCCAGCATTTT.